The 27 T cell receptor beta chains in this list originate from one sample, sequenced in a study of blood T cell repertoires in COVID-19. Assay: immunoSEQ multiplex PCR; the TCRdb copy retains only in-frame clones and omits some. Found here are 200,000 to 250,000 clones, 70% to 90% of them singletons; the top ten hold more than 6%. Sequences were obtained from peripheral blood. These receptors all come from a woman between 55 and 75 years old with active or convalescent COVID-19.

V is TRBV2 and J is TRBJ2-7, with 7 bases identical to TRBD1. CDR1 is SNHLY, CDR2 FYNNEI, per germline. CDR3 length equals 15 residues. V lost 4 bases to trimming and J lost 3 bases; unmatched junction nucleotides: 9. The CDR3 protein is CASSAGLGQNYEQYF. CDR3 coding DNA: TGTGCCAGCAGTGCTGGATTGGGACAGAACTACGAGCAGTACTTC.

The chain combines TRBV9 with TRBJ2-3, with 9 bases that match TRBD2. The CDR3 is 17 amino acids. Germline V lookup: CDR1 SGDLS, CDR2 YYNGEE. Trimming cost V 4 bases and J 2 bases; bases outside gene matches: 11. The CDR3 coding sequence is TGTGCCAGCAGCCCCAAAGGGGGACTAGCAATCACAGATACGCAGTATTTT. Protein sequence: CASSPKGGLAITDTQYF.

The CDR3 sequence: CATLLAESYEQYF. Here the CDR3 DNA reads TGTGCCACCTTACTAGCGGAGAGCTACGAGCAGTACTTC. The J gene is TRBJ2-7, the V gene TRBV6-6; 8 nucleotides align to TRBD2. CDR3 size: 13 residues. Trimming took 10 bases from V and 3 from J; bases not matched to a gene: 8. CDR1 is MNHNY and CDR2 is SVGAGI in the germline V gene (reference sequence).

V gene TRBV7-9 combines with J gene TRBJ2-7, with 9 bases lining up with TRBD2. Per the germline V gene, CDR1 is SEHNR and CDR2 is FQNEAQ (reference sequence). The V gene end was trimmed by 1 base and the J gene end by 3 bases; junction bases not matched to a gene: 4. The CDR3 is made up of 15 amino acids. CDR3 nucleotide sequence: TGTGCCAGCAGCTTAGGCGGGGGGGCGAGCTACGAGCAGTACGTC. It translates to CASSLGGGASYEQYV.

The V call is TRBV9, the J call TRBJ1-4; D not resolved. V was trimmed by 0 bases and J by 4 bases, leaving 10 bases between them. The CDR3 extends over 15 amino acids. The germline gives CDR1 SGDLS, CDR2 YYNGEE. This CDR3 reads CASSVGWADNEKLFF. The CDR3 DNA is TGTGCCAGCAGCGTAGGCTGGGCCGATAATGAAAAACTGTTTTTT.

The J gene is TRBJ1-1, the V gene TRBV7-3; 8 bases align to TRBD1. Germline V CDR1 and CDR2: SGHTA, FQGTGA. CDR3 length: 13 amino acids. The trim removed 3 bases at V and 3 bases at J, leaving 0 bases unmatched. The CDR3 reads CASSLTGDTEAFF. The CDR3 nucleotides read TGTGCCAGCAGCTTGACAGGGGACACTGAAGCTTTCTTT.

The chain uses TRBV6-6 and TRBJ1-1; D is unclear. Trimming pared 6 bases from V and 1 base from J, leaving 21 bases between. The CDR3 has 17 amino acids. In germline, CDR1 is MNHNY, CDR2 SVGAGI (reference sequence). CDR3 DNA: TGTGCCAGCAGCCGAGCTTTTTCGCCCGCAGGGAACACTGAAGCTTTCTTT. This sequence encodes CASSRAFSPAGNTEAFF.

V and J are TRBV11-3 and TRBJ2-7, with TRBD2 as a possible D gene (5 bases). CDR3 length equals 16 residues. The germline V gene encodes CDR1 SGHNT and CDR2 YENEEA. Trimming took 4 bases from V and 0 from J, leaving 16 bases between them. CDR3 nucleotide sequence: TGTGCCAGCAGCTCCCCGGGGAGCTCTAGCTCCTACGAGCAGTACTTC. Translating it yields CASSSPGSSSSYEQYF.

This sequence joins TRBV6-2 or TRBV6-3 and TRBJ1-1, with D perhaps TRBD1 (5 bases). Trimming stripped 0 bases from V and 7 bases from J, with 12 bases between. Germline V lookup: CDR1 MNHEY, CDR2 SVGEGT. This CDR3 comprises 14 residues. The CDR3 is CASSYSTWGVEAFF. The CDR3, as DNA: TGTGCCAGCAGTTACTCTACTTGGGGGGTTGAAGCTTTCTTT.

This clone has a single count. V is TRBV5-1 and J is TRBJ2-7; 9 bases map to TRBD1. The CDR3 totals 15 residues. V shed 3 bases and J 0 bases; nucleotides not matched to a gene: 4. Germline-derived CDR1 and CDR2 are SGHRS and YFSETQ. Written as DNA, the CDR3 is TGCGCCAGCAGCTGGGGGACAGGGCCCTCCTACGAGCAGTACTTC. It is translated as CASSWGTGPSYEQYF.

This clone appeared once. The V and J genes are TRBV2 and TRBJ1-1; D not resolved. The germline gives CDR1 SNHLY, CDR2 FYNNEI. The CDR3 contains 12 residues. Trimming took off 2 bases at V and 3 bases at J, with 4 bases between the two ends. As DNA, the CDR3 is TGTGCCAGCAGTGAAAGCTACACTGAAGCTTTCTTT. It translates to CASSESYTEAFF.

The rearrangement joins TRBV5-1 to TRBJ1-2, with a possible D match to TRBD1 (5 bases). CDR3 length: 16 residues. The germline V gene has CDR1 SGHRS and CDR2 YFSETQ. V gave up 0 bases and J gave up 2 bases, with 14 bases separating them. CDR3 sequence (DNA): TGCGCCAGCAGCTTGGCCGCTTCAGGGCCGAACTATGGCTACACCTTC. Amino acids: CASSLAASGPNYGYTF.

The chain carries TRBV30 and TRBJ2-5; perhaps TRBD1 as D (6 bases). The CDR3 loop spans 15 amino acids. CDR1 and CDR2 (germline): GTSNPN, SVGIG (reference sequence). V lost 5 bases and J lost 3, with 19 bases in between. The CDR3 region is CAWHVEARGKETQYF. DNA for the CDR3: TGTGCCTGGCACGTAGAGGCCAGGGGTAAAGAGACCCAGTACTTC.

The chain has TRBV7-9 and TRBJ1-6, with 7 bases fitting TRBD1. V gave up 1 base and J gave up 5 bases; unmatched junction bases: 2. The CDR3 loop spans 15 amino acids. Germline V gives CDR1 SEHNR, CDR2 FQNEAQ (reference sequence). CDR3: CASSLGTGNNSPLHF. The CDR3 region has the DNA TGTGCCAGCAGCTTAGGGACAGGAAATAATTCACCCCTCCACTTT.

The V and J genes are TRBV6-5 and TRBJ2-1; D is possibly TRBD1 (8 bases). The V gene's germline CDR1 is MNHEY and CDR2 SVGAGI. CDR3 length equals 14 residues. V was trimmed by 11 bases and J by 3 bases, leaving 17 bases between them. CDR3 residues: CASRGRERYNEQFF. CDR3 DNA: TGTGCCTCCAGGGGGCGGGAGCGCTACAATGAGCAGTTCTTC.

The chain employs TRBV5-1 and TRBJ1-2, with TRBD1 matching 7 bases. The CDR3 is made up of 16 amino acids. CDR1 is SGHRS and CDR2 is YFSETQ in the germline V gene. The junction had 12 bases not matched to a gene; V was cut back by 5 bases and J by 2 bases. As DNA, the CDR3 is TGCGCCAGCAGACAAAGCGAGACAGGGACGAACTATGGCTACACCTTC. It specifies CASRQSETGTNYGYTF.

The J gene is TRBJ2-3, the V gene TRBV5-6; a possible D gene is TRBD2 (5 bases). Per germline, CDR1 SGHDT and CDR2 YYEEEE. The CDR3 spans 14 residues. V shed 2 bases and J shed 2 bases, with 9 bases lying between them. CDR3 nucleotides: TGTGCCAGCAGCTTCGGACTTTTCACAGATACGCAGTATTTT. Translation: CASSFGLFTDTQYF.

The CDR3, as DNA: TGTGCCAGCGTCGGGCGGGACAGCTCCACAGATACGCAGTATTTT. Translating gives CASVGRDSSTDTQYF. This sequence joins TRBV6-6 and TRBJ2-3; tentatively, D is TRBD1 (7 bases). The CDR3 spans 15 residues. Germline V gives CDR1 MNHNY, CDR2 SVGAGI (reference sequence). The V gene lost 8 bases and the J gene lost 2 bases, with 17 bases spanning the gap.

V usage is TRBV3-1 (or the pseudogene TRBV3-2) and J usage is TRBJ2-5; 7 bases are a match to TRBD2. Germline V gene lookup returns CDR1 LGHDT and CDR2 YNNKEL (reference sequence). This CDR3 contains 14 residues. The J segment lost 2 bases and the V segment lost 6 bases, leaving 6 bases of the junction unmatched. CDR3 sequence: CASSLLAQQETQYF. The CDR3 DNA reads as TGTGCCAGCAGTCTACTAGCGCAACAAGAGACCCAGTACTTC.

Here the CDR3 reads CASSSNRQGSNEKLFF. The CDR3 nucleotides read TGTGCCAGTAGTAGCAACCGACAGGGATCTAATGAAAAACTGTTTTTT. The chain employs TRBV19 and TRBJ1-4; TRBD1 agrees at 7 bases. The CDR3 totals 16 residues. The ends lost 4 bases at V and 3 bases at J; junction bases unmatched: 8. Germline CDR1 is LNHDA and CDR2 is SQIVND (reference sequence). Filled out from reference TRBV19 and TRBJ1-4, the complete variable domain reads DGGITQSPKYLFRKEGQNVTLSCEQNLNHDAMYWYRQDPGQGLRLIYYSQIVNDFQKGDIAEGYSVSREKKESFPLTVTSAQKNPTAFYLCASSSNRQGSNEKLFFGSGTQLSVL.

This chain connects TRBV5-1 to TRBJ2-1; TRBD2 matches at 14 bases. J lost 1 base, V lost 4 bases, and 7 bases had no gene match. The CDR3 totals 18 residues. Germline values: CDR1 SGHRS, CDR2 YFSETQ. In DNA form, the CDR3 reads TGCGCCAGCAGCCTCCGGACTAGCGGGAGGTCATCCTACAATGAGCAGTTCTTC. This translates into CASSLRTSGRSSYNEQFF.

This chain uses TRBV19 with TRBJ1-5, with a tentative D call TRBD1 (5 bases). The length of the CDR3 is 15 residues. Trimming removed 6 bases from V and 1 base from J, with 13 bases in between. Germline CDR1 LNHDA, CDR2 SQIVND (reference sequence). The CDR3 DNA follows: TGTGCCAGTAGCCCCCAGGGATGGAGCAATCAGCCCCAGCATTTT. Encoded protein: CASSPQGWSNQPQHF.

CDR3 in DNA: TGTGCCAGCAGTCCGCTAGCGGGAGTAGAAGAGACCCAGTACTTC. It specifies CASSPLAGVEETQYF. The rearrangement uses TRBV27 and TRBJ2-5; 10 bases are shared with TRBD2. Germline values: CDR1 MNHEY, CDR2 SMNVEV (reference sequence). This CDR3 spans 15 amino acids. V shed 5 bases, J shed 3 bases, and the junction held 6 bases outside the gene matches.

In its sample, this clone was seen once. This chain uses TRBV4-2 with TRBJ1-5; no clear D. This CDR3 contains 13 residues. Looked up from germline, CDR1 is LGHNA and CDR2 is YNFKEQ. Trimming removed 0 bases at V and 6 bases at J, with 6 bases between. This CDR3 reads CASSQDHSQPQHF. DNA of the CDR3: TGTGCCAGCAGCCAAGATCACAGTCAGCCCCAGCATTTT.

This sequence joins TRBV21-1 and TRBJ1-5; TRBD1, the table's D call, was not compared with the DNA. TRBV21-1 is reported as a pseudogene. This CDR3 is built from 20 residues. CDR3 in amino acids: CASSKLQGYEALYSNQPQHF. The CDR3 region has the DNA TGTGCCAGCAGCAAACTACAGGGCTACGAAGCGCTTTATAGCAATCAGCCCCAGCATTTT.

This clone was seen more than once but under ten times. CDR3 bases: TGCGCCAGCAGTGAGTCCAGACAAATCGACAATGAGCAGTTCTTC. Translating gives CASSESRQIDNEQFF. The chain links TRBV10-1 to TRBJ2-1, with D unclear. The CDR3 has 15 amino acids. The V gene lost 0 bases and the J gene lost 5 bases, with 11 bases spanning the gap. Germline CDR1 and CDR2: WNHNN and SYGVQD (reference sequence).

CDR3 sequence: CASSKAGTSSYEQYV. CDR3 sequence (DNA): TGTGCCAGCAGCAAAGCGGGGACGAGCTCCTACGAGCAGTACGTC. The gene calls are TRBV6-6 and TRBJ2-7, with 7 bases identical to TRBD2. J gave up 0 bases and V 6 bases, and 8 bases lay outside the gene matches. Germline CDR1 is MNHNY and CDR2 is SVGAGI (reference sequence). CDR3 length: 15 residues.